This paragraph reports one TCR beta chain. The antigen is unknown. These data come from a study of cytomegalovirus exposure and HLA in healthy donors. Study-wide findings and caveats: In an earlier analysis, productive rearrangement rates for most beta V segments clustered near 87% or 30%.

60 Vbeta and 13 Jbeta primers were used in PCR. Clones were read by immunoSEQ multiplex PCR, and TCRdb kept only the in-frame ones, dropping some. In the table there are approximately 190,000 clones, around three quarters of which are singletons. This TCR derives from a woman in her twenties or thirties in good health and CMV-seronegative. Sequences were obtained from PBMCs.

The CDR3 region has the DNA TGTGCCAGCAGCTTGACGGGTCTGGATTCACCCCTCCACTTT. Translation gives CASSLTGLDSPLHF. V and J are TRBV7-3 and TRBJ1-6; unclear D gene. Trimming left V 3 bases short and J 8 bases short, with 11 bases between. Germline V gene sequence: CDR1 SGHTA, CDR2 FQGTGA. The CDR3 extends over 14 amino acids.